A single sample gave rise to the 22 T cell receptor beta chains below, sequenced in a study of blood T cells in healthy people across ages. A second PCR of 7 to 11 cycles used a sample-barcoded 5' primer and a J-beta primer mix. Each CDR3 protein is one row after TCRdb ran MiXCR on the 5' RACE reads. The sample contains 1.5 million to 2 million distinct CDR3 sequences, 30% to 40% of which appear only once. What was sequenced was blood. These receptors were obtained from a human donor in good health.

V and J are TRBV7-9 and TRBJ2-7; D is possibly TRBD1 or TRBD2 (5 bases each). Germline V lookup: CDR1 SEHNR, CDR2 FQNEAQ (reference sequence). This CDR3 has 14 residues. Trimming shortened V by 5 bases and J by 2 bases, and 13 bases separated the two germline ends. The CDR3 loop is CASSKQDGTYEQYF. The DNA of the CDR3 is TGTGCCAGCAGCAAACAGGACGGGACCTACGAGCAGTACTTC. Supplemented by reference TRBV7-9 and TRBJ2-7, the full variable domain reads DTGVSQNPRHKITKRGQNVTFRCDPISEHNRLYWYRQTLGQGPEFLTYFQNEAQLEKSRLLSDRFSAERPKGSFSTLEIQRTEQGDSAMYLCASSKQDGTYEQYFGPGTRLTVT.

This chain uses TRBV7-2 with TRBJ1-1; D is possibly TRBD1 (5 bases). This CDR3 comprises 13 residues. The germline gives CDR1 SGHTA, CDR2 FQGNSA. Deletions cut 2 bases from V and 6 bases from J, with 10 bases between. CDR3 sequence (DNA): TGTGCCAGCAGCTTATCTGGGGCAGCTGAAGCTTTCTTT. This sequence encodes CASSLSGAAEAFF. Using reference TRBV7-2 and TRBJ1-1 for the parts outside the CDR3, the full variable domain is GAGVSQSPSNKVTEKGKDVELRCDPISGHTALYWYRQSLGQGLEFLIYFQGNSAPDKSGLPSDRFSAERTGGSVSTLTIQRTQQEDSAVYLCASSLSGAAEAFFGQGTRLTVV.

This clonotype was seen a few times. This chain uses TRBV13 with TRBJ2-7; D not certain. Trimming removed 0 bases from V and 0 bases from J, with 15 bases in between. The CDR3 length is 17 residues. Germline V CDR1 and CDR2: PRHDT, FYEKMQ (reference sequence). The CDR3 bases are TGTGCCAGCAGCTTAGGACAGAGTTTTTTGCCCTCCTACGAGCAGTACTTC. Its protein product is CASSLGQSFLPSYEQYF.

This clonotype has only a few counts. The chain recombines TRBV12-3 or TRBV12-4 with TRBJ2-5; 13 positions agree with TRBD2. The V segment lost 7 bases and the J segment 4 bases; nucleotides outside the gene matches: 9. The CDR3 is 16 residues long. The CDR3 here is CASTSIWTSGGETQYF. CDR3 bases: TGTGCCAGCACCTCGATTTGGACTAGCGGGGGAGAGACCCAGTACTTC.

This clonotype was detected many times. Its ends do not fully match the called genes, so a read error is possible. The chain combines TRBV12-3 or TRBV12-4 with TRBJ2-7; a weak D match, TRBD2 (6 bases). The CDR3 spans 13 residues. CDR3 nucleotides: TGTGCCAGCAGCTTAGCGGATACCTACGAGCAGTACTTC. As protein: CASSLADTYEQYF.

The rearrangement links TRBV20-1 to TRBJ2-3; D tentatively reads TRBD1 or TRBD2 (5 bases each). V gave up 6 bases and J gave up 1 base, with 14 bases separating them. The CDR3 is 14 residues long. Germline loops: CDR1 DFQATT, CDR2 SNEGSKA (reference sequence). CDR3 amino acids: CSAPIGTGTDTQYF. The DNA for the CDR3 is TGCAGTGCACCAATCGGGACGGGCACAGATACGCAGTATTTT.

The V call is TRBV4-3, the J call TRBJ2-7; no definite D call. CDR3 length equals 14 residues. Germline loops: CDR1 LGHNA, CDR2 YSLEER. The V end lost 4 bases, the J end lost 9 bases, and 19 bases lay between the germline ends. CDR3 bases: TGCGCCAGCAGCCCCCTCCGAGAGGATGATGCGCAGTACTTC. Its translation is CASSPLREDDAQYF.

This clonotype has just a few counts. The chain employs TRBV6-5 and TRBJ2-1; tentatively, D is TRBD2 (5 bases). CDR1 and CDR2 from the germline V gene are MNHEY and SVGAGI. The CDR3 loop spans 14 amino acids. Trimming pared 8 bases from V and 0 bases from J, leaving 11 bases between. In DNA form, the CDR3 reads TGTGCCAGCGGAGGTATAAGCTCCTACAATGAGCAGTTCTTC. It codes for CASGGISSYNEQFF.

This clonotype was counted between two and nine times. The chain has TRBV6-1 and TRBJ2-5; tentatively, D is TRBD1 (6 bases). CDR1 is MNHNS, CDR2 SASEGT, per germline. The germline V and J ends were trimmed by 5 bases and 2 bases, with 15 bases remaining between them. The CDR3 totals 15 residues. This CDR3 reads CASSLTGTYQETQYF. The CDR3 DNA is TGTGCCAGCAGTCTTACCGGGACATATCAAGAGACCCAGTACTTC.

This clonotype is a singleton in its sample. V usage is TRBV29-1 and J usage is TRBJ1-1; a possible D gene is TRBD1 (6 bases). The CDR3 loop spans 17 amino acids. With 2 bases removed from V and 0 bases from J, the gap between germline ends came to 19 bases. Germline V CDR1 and CDR2: SQVTM, ANQGSEA. The CDR3 is CSVEYTFGDTMNTEAFF. In nucleotides, the CDR3 is TGCAGCGTTGAATATACGTTTGGGGACACAATGAACACTGAAGCTTTCTTT.

This clonotype came up a few times. The chain combines TRBV7-2 with TRBJ2-4; a possible D gene is TRBD1 (6 bases). The J call may be faulty, since TRBJ2-7 better matches the DNA end. This CDR3 spans 14 amino acids. Germline V lookup: CDR1 SGHTA, CDR2 FQGNSA. The DNA of the CDR3 is TGTGCCAGCAGCTACAATACAGGGTTTTACGAGCAGTACTTC. Translating it yields CASSYNTGFYEQYF.

CDR3 residues: CASSFMGAIYGYTF. The CDR3 DNA sequence: TGTGCCAGCAGCTTTATGGGGGCTATCTATGGCTACACCTTC. This rearrangement joins TRBV7-2 to TRBJ1-2; perhaps TRBD1 as D (6 bases). Trimming pared 3 bases from V and 4 bases from J, leaving 12 bases between. From germline, CDR1 is SGHTA and CDR2 FQGNSA. This CDR3 spans 14 amino acids.

This chain links TRBV19 with TRBJ2-4, with TRBD1 as a possible D gene (6 bases). The V end lost 3 bases, the J end lost 6 bases, and 9 bases lay between the germline ends. Germline CDR1 LNHDA, CDR2 SQIVND (reference sequence). This CDR3 comprises 13 residues. CDR3 amino acids: CASSIGQSNIQYF. CDR3 nucleotides: TGTGCCAGTAGTATTGGACAGTCAAACATTCAGTACTTC.

This clonotype has just a few counts. The chain is built from TRBV5-5 and TRBJ2-7; the match to TRBD2 covers 8 bases. This CDR3 is built from 18 residues. Germline loops: CDR1 SGHKS, CDR2 YYEKEE (reference sequence). V lost 1 base to trimming and J lost 0 bases; unmatched junction nucleotides: 12. The CDR3: CASSLRLAGGLDSYEQYF. The CDR3 DNA reads as TGTGCCAGCAGCTTGAGGTTGGCGGGGGGACTCGACTCCTACGAGCAGTACTTC.

This rearrangement joins TRBV11-2 to TRBJ1-1, with D possibly being TRBD1 (6 bases). The germline V gene has CDR1 SGHAT and CDR2 FQNNGV. V dropped 1 base and J dropped 0 bases, with 12 bases sitting between them. The CDR3 is made up of 16 amino acids. The CDR3 loop reads CASSLAWGGLNTEAFF. The CDR3 nucleotides read TGTGCCAGCAGCTTAGCCTGGGGGGGGCTGAACACTGAAGCTTTCTTT.

The rearrangement links TRBV5-6 to TRBJ2-3; no definite D call. This CDR3 has 15 amino acids. Trimming cost V 2 bases and J 5 bases, with 15 bases left between them. Germline V gene lookup returns CDR1 SGHDT and CDR2 YYEEEE. As DNA, the CDR3 is TGTGCCAGCAGCTTTGGGGTCCCCCCGGGAGATACGCAGTATTTT. Encoded protein: CASSFGVPPGDTQYF.

The table lists this clonotype with a few counts. This chain connects TRBV12-3 or TRBV12-4 to TRBJ1-5, with D maybe TRBD1 (5 bases). There are 17 residues in the CDR3. With 6 bases removed from V and 2 bases from J, the gap between germline ends came to 20 bases. The chain's CDR3 is CASSLKGGDYRNQPQHF. CDR3 nucleotide sequence: TGTGCCAGCAGCTTAAAGGGCGGGGACTATCGCAATCAGCCCCAGCATTTT.

The chain employs TRBV27 and TRBJ1-2, with TRBD1 matching 9 bases. The CDR3 runs 13 residues. Looked up from germline, CDR1 is MNHEY and CDR2 is SMNVEV (reference sequence). The V segment lost 10 bases and the J segment 2 bases; nucleotides outside the gene matches: 5. The CDR3 loop is CATKTGGNYGYTF. The CDR3 nucleotides read TGTGCCACCAAAACAGGGGGCAACTATGGCTACACCTTC.

The J gene is TRBJ2-1, the V gene TRBV4-3; D might be TRBD1 or TRBD2, each matching 6 bases. The CDR3 is made up of 16 amino acids. Per the germline V gene, CDR1 is LGHNA and CDR2 is YSLEER. Between the trimmed V and J ends, which lost 0 bases and 3 bases, there was a span of 12 bases. CDR3 nucleotide sequence: TGCGCCAGCAGCCAAGATCCCCGGGGGCACTACAATGAGCAGTTCTTC. Protein: CASSQDPRGHYNEQFF.

In this sample, this clonotype turned up a few times. The chain joins TRBV20-1 to TRBJ2-7; 7 positions match TRBD2. The J call is uncertain, as TRBJ2-5 better fits the DNA end. The germline V gene encodes CDR1 DFQATT and CDR2 SNEGSKA (reference sequence). This CDR3 is built from 14 residues. Here the CDR3 reads CSGKVGGTVATQYF. The CDR3 nucleotides read TGCAGTGGAAAAGTGGGGGGGACGGTGGCGACCCAGTACTTC.

This clonotype has a handful of counts. The DNA for the CDR3 is TGCGCCAGCAGCTTGGGTCTGGGGTTGGCAACTGAAGCTTTCTTT. Its translation is CASSLGLGLATEAFF. This sequence joins TRBV5-1 and TRBJ1-1; D not certain. The CDR3 is 15 residues long. Germline values: CDR1 SGHRS, CDR2 YFSETQ. The V end lost 0 bases, the J end lost 5 bases, and 14 bases lay between the germline ends.

This rearrangement joins TRBV18 to TRBJ2-5; tentatively, D is TRBD2 (6 bases). The V end was cut by 2 bases, the J end by 5 bases, with 18 bases between. The germline V gene has CDR1 KGHSH and CDR2 LQKENI. The CDR3 contains 16 residues. The CDR3 protein is CASSPSKRLEGETQYF. The CDR3 DNA reads as TGTGCCAGCTCACCATCGAAGAGATTGGAGGGCGAGACCCAGTACTTC. The full variable domain, rest sourced from reference TRBV18 and TRBJ2-5, is NAGVMQNPRHLVRRRGQEARLRCSPMKGHSHVYWYRQLPEEGLKFMVYLQKENIIDESGMPKERFSAEFPKEGPSILRIQQVVRGDSAAYFCASSPSKRLEGETQYFGPGTRLLVL.